Sequencing of this TCR beta chain was carried out in a study of T cell responses to AZD1222 COVID-19 vaccine. Study-level results: Females made up more of the donors, who were largely white British, and clonal diversity may have come out too low.

The CDR3 has 15 residues. CDR1 and CDR2 from the germline V gene are SGHTA and FQGNSA. Deletions cut 6 bases from V and 6 bases from J, with 19 bases between. As for this clone: Its antigen is as yet unknown.

Some clones are missing from TCRdb's copy, which holds only in-frame ones; the method was immunoSEQ multiplex PCR. Of about 70,000 clones in the sample, 80% to 85% were seen once. The sequence derives from an adult in good health. The rearrangement uses TRBV7-2 and TRBJ2-3; D is possibly TRBD1 or TRBD2 (5 bases each). The sequences come from peripheral blood, collected on day 0 of AZD1222 vaccination. In DNA, the CDR3 is TGTGCCAGCAGTTTCCTGGGACCTCAGGCCGATACGCAGTATTTT. The encoded protein is CASSFLGPQADTQYF.